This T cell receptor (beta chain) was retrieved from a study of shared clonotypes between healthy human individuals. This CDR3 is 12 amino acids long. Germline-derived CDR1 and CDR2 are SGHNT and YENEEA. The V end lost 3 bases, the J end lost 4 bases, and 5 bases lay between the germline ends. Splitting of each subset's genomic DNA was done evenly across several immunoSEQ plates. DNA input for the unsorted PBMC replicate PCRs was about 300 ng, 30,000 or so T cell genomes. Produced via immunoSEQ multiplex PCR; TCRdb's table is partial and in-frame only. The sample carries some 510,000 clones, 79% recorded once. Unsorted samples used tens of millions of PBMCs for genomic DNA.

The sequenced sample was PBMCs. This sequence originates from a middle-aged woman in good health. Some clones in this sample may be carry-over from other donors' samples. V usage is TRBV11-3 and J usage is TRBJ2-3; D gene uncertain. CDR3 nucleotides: TGTGCCAGCAGCTTTAACTCAGATACGCAGTATTTT. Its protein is CASSFNSDTQYF.